This TCR beta chain was sequenced for a study of metastatic and nonmetastatic thyroid tumors. On the study more broadly: Across blood and tumor or nodule tissue, repertoires from malignant and benign thyroid patients were compared with one another. Study results and caveats: A significant increase in TCR beta diversity was reportedly seen in malignant thyroid tumors relative to benign nodules, in blood and tumor.

Thyroid surgery was performed in patients who had received no treatment beforehand. Authors' methods: For papillary thyroid cancer, a distant-metastasis classifier was constructed from CDR3 differences observed across clinicopathological groups. Via MiXCR, TCRdb re-called the PCR reads. The V and J calls, along with clone size, are taken from TCRdb and not from the paper's own processing. The table has several thousand clones, roughly 30% seen once. About this clone: What it binds is not known. Germline and junction disagree at one end, which may indicate a read error.

The germline V gene has CDR1 SGHRS and CDR2 YFSETQ. This CDR3 is 14 amino acids long. The chain carries TRBV5-1 and TRBJ2-5; perhaps TRBD2 as D (5 bases). This clonotype was sampled from a female donor with papillary thyroid cancer or a benign thyroid nodule (not recorded which). Some clones in this sample may be carry-over from other donors' samples. Sequenced sample: tumor tissue. CDR3: CASGSGRAQETRYF. Here the CDR3 DNA reads TGCGCCAGCGGTTCCGGGCGGGCTCAAGAGACCCGGTACTTC.